One T cell receptor (beta chain) is described in this entry. This clone appeared a few times. What antigen it recognizes has not been identified. It has no much larger one-base neighbor in the sample; base qualities were not kept. One collaborating source in Seattle enrolled patients while the patients were actively infected and followed the patients over time throughout the course of disease. The collaborating institutions used their own protocols to collect whole blood in K2EDTA tubes. For TCRbeta analysis, collaborator samples were shipped as frozen whole blood, as isolated PBMCs, or as DNA extracted from either sample type. TCRbeta CDR3 regions were amplified from genomic DNA by means of the immunoSEQ Assay, a bias-controlled multiplex PCR. The authors' pipeline ran thus. The number of nucleated cells in each sample was estimated from the amplification of reference gene primers within the assay. Sequence reads were collapsed and filtered to measure the absolute abundance of every unique TCRbeta CDR3 rearrangement. For each sample, productive Simpson clonality was calculated as the square root of Simpson's diversity index across productive rearrangements. TCRdb mirrors the immuneACCESS table, restricted to in-frame sequences. Some clones are absent from its copies; in checked studies, under half trace to an unresolved V gene, and the reason for the others is unknown. The V and J calls and clone size were taken over from that table, and D and trimming were inferred from the DNA. This sample holds approximately 350,000 clones; approximately 87% were observed only once. Roughly 6% of the sample is in the top ten clones.

The data originate from a study of blood T cell repertoires in COVID-19 (TCRdb year 2020). Background on the whole study: Samples from collaborators originated in the United States, Italy and Spain and spanned both the acute and convalescent phases of COVID-19. The repertoires were made available in a free public database intended to serve as a resource for research on the immune response to SARS-CoV-2. The material from the prospective study consisted of cDNA or gDNA derived from T cells, B-cell-depleted T cells, or PBMCs. The dataset comprised deeply sampled blood TCRbeta repertoires from subjects exposed to, actively infected with, or recovered from COVID-19. Where available, HLA class I and class II types were obtained from metadata supplied by the sample provider rather than from assay-based typing. The samples were drawn from the first 160 participants of the ongoing ImmuneRACE study and from about 1,200 subjects provided by 6 global collaborators. Sample metadata almost always included a de-identified subject ID, COVID-19 status, age in years and sex.

CDR1 MDHEN and CDR2 SYDVKM are derived from the germline V gene. Trimming takes 6 bases from V and 0 bases from J, and the germline ends sit 17 bases apart. From the cysteine up to the phenylalanine, the CDR3 has a length of 16 residues. The read is trimmed to its CDR3 DNA, 48 bases read in frame from base 1. What the authors observed across the whole study: The quantity of clinical and demographic metadata differed by source and by participant and was supplied without curation.

The sequenced sample was peripheral blood. The origin of this receptor is a woman aged 50 to 65 with COVID-19, enrolled during active disease. Recombination linked TRBV28 to TRBJ1-1, and perhaps TRBD1 as D gene, on 6 matching bases. The DNA reads TGTGCCAGCAGCCCCCTCGGACAGCGCATGAACACTGAAGCTTTCTTT. This is translated as CASSPLGQRMNTEAFF.